These 23 T cell receptor beta chains came from one sample sequenced in a study of T cell repertoires and HLA-DP antigens. These receptors have no known antigen. Generated by immunoSEQ multiplex PCR, the TCRdb table keeps only in-frame clones and is missing some. The sample holds over 60,000 clones; just under 80% are singletons and the top ten take roughly 1.4%. Sequenced material: CD4+ T cells from PBMCs. The receptors here all came from a man aged 60 to 69 in good health and CMV-seronegative.

The V call is TRBV28, the J call TRBJ1-5; 11 bases align to TRBD1. The CDR3 loop spans 16 amino acids. CDR1 is MDHEN and CDR2 is SYDVKM in the germline V gene. J was trimmed by 0 bases and V by 6 bases; bases with no gene match: 4. The CDR3 reads CASRRDRGVSNQPQHF. In DNA, the CDR3 is TGTGCCAGCAGAAGGGACAGGGGGGTTAGCAATCAGCCCCAGCATTTT.

This chain links TRBV6-4 with TRBJ2-2; D is unclear. Looked up from germline, CDR1 is MRHNA and CDR2 is SNTAGT. V was shortened by 7 bases and J by 3 bases, with 12 bases between the two germline ends. The CDR3 extends over 14 amino acids. CDR3 protein: CASTPVAHTGELFF. CDR3 bases: TGTGCCAGCACACCCGTGGCCCACACCGGGGAGCTGTTTTTT.

This clone was detected a few times. This sequence joins TRBV14 and TRBJ2-1; maybe TRBD1 (6 bases). The CDR3 totals 13 residues. Germline lookup yields CDR1 SGHDN and CDR2 FVKESK. V was clipped by 2 bases and J by 7 bases, with 9 bases between them. The CDR3 DNA is TGTGCCAGCAGCCAAACAGGGTTAAATGAGCAGTTCTTC. Its protein product is CASSQTGLNEQFF.

The J gene is TRBJ1-2, the V gene TRBV11-2; 9 nucleotides align to TRBD1. This CDR3 is 15 amino acids long. Germline V CDR1 and CDR2: SGHAT, FQNNGV. Trimming took 4 bases from V and 4 from J; bases not matched to a gene: 7. CDR3 coding DNA: TGTGCCAGCAGCTCCGTACAGGGGGCGTCCTATGGCTACACCTTC. Its translation is CASSSVQGASYGYTF. Full variable domain (outside the CDR3, taken from reference TRBV11-2 and TRBJ1-2): EAGVAQSPRYKIIEKRQSVAFWCNPISGHATLYWYQQILGQGPKLLIQFQNNGVVDDSQLPKDRFSAERLKGVDSTLKIQPAKLEDSAVYLCASSSVQGASYGYTFGSGTRLTVV.

The chain employs TRBV6-1 and TRBJ2-2; unclear D gene. V gave up 4 bases and J gave up 5 bases, with 8 bases separating them. The V gene's germline CDR1 is MNHNS and CDR2 SASEGT. The CDR3 is 13 amino acids. CDR3 sequence reads: CASSGSTTGELFF. The CDR3 region has the DNA TGTGCCAGCAGTGGGAGTACGACCGGGGAGCTGTTTTTT.

This clone appeared once. The gene calls are TRBV7-2 and TRBJ2-2; 7 bases are a match to TRBD2. J gave up 3 bases and V 10 bases, and 11 bases lay outside the gene matches. The CDR3 is made up of 15 amino acids. In germline, CDR1 is SGHTA, CDR2 FQGNSA. The CDR3 DNA follows: TGTGCCACCCAACCGGGAGGAGGGGACACCGGGGAGCTGTTTTTT. Translation gives CATQPGGGDTGELFF.

This sequence joins TRBV5-6 and TRBJ1-5, with unresolved D. V was cut by 4 bases and J by 5 bases, with 13 bases left in between. The CDR3 is 14 amino acids. The germline CDR1 and CDR2 sequences are SGHDT and YYEEEE. The CDR3 sequence: CASSVRARHQPQHF. As DNA, the CDR3 is TGTGCCAGCAGCGTAAGGGCCCGCCATCAGCCCCAGCATTTT.

This chain uses TRBV5-5 with TRBJ2-7; 8 bases are shared with TRBD2. Germline loops: CDR1 SGHKS, CDR2 YYEKEE (reference sequence). This CDR3 is 15 amino acids long. V dropped 1 base and J dropped 1; count of bases not matched to a gene: 4. The CDR3 nucleotides read TGTGCCAGCAGCTTGACGGGAGGGCCTTCCTACGAGCAGTACGTC. Encoded protein: CASSLTGGPSYEQYV.

The chain joins TRBV7-2 to TRBJ2-3, with D possibly matching TRBD1 (5 bases). The CDR3 sequence is 15 residues long. V gave up 3 bases and J gave up 0 bases, with 10 bases separating them. The germline gives CDR1 SGHTA, CDR2 FQGNSA. CDR3: CASSLPAGSTDTQYF. In DNA, the CDR3 is TGTGCCAGCAGCTTGCCGGCAGGGAGCACAGATACGCAGTATTTT.

A note on this clone: The junction departs from germline at one end; a sequencing error may be responsible. J is TRBJ2-1 and V is TRBV30, with 8 bases aligning to TRBD2. The germline CDR1 and CDR2 sequences are GTSNPN and SVGIG (reference sequence). The CDR3 loop spans 13 amino acids. This CDR3 is CAWSYLAGVAMVF. In DNA form, the CDR3 reads TGTGCCTGGAGTTACCTAGCGGGCGTAGCTATGGTCTTC. The whole variable domain, remainder taken from reference TRBV30 and TRBJ2-1, is SQTIHQWPATLVQPVGSPLSLECTVEGTSNPNLYWYRQAAGRGLQLLFYSVGIGQISSEVPQNLSASRPQDRQFILSSKKLLLSDSGFYLCAWSYLAGVAMVFGPGTRLTVL.

The rearrangement joins TRBV18 to TRBJ1-1; D gene unclear. Trimming took off 2 bases at V and 0 bases at J, with 10 bases between the two ends. This CDR3 contains 15 residues. CDR1 and CDR2 (germline): KGHSH, LQKENI. The DNA for the CDR3 is TGTGCCAGCTCACCAGGGAGCTCCATGAACACTGAAGCTTTCTTT. This codes for CASSPGSSMNTEAFF.

The gene calls are TRBV11-2 and TRBJ2-2; D is unresolved. This CDR3 contains 15 residues. Trimming took 3 bases from V and 2 from J, leaving 10 bases between them. Germline V gives CDR1 SGHAT, CDR2 FQNNGV. CDR3 coding DNA: TGTGCCAGCAGCTTGAGAGGTTTAAACACCGGGGAGCTGTTTTTT. This sequence encodes CASSLRGLNTGELFF.

The rearrangement uses TRBV10-3 and TRBJ2-6; TRBD1 might be the D (6 bases). Germline V gives CDR1 ENHRY, CDR2 SYGVKD. This CDR3 has 17 residues. The V and J ends lost 5 bases and 2 bases respectively, with 16 bases between them. The CDR3 DNA follows: TGTGCCATCAGTCTTAAGGGGGAAATCGCTGGGGCCAACGTCCTGACTTTC. Protein product: CAISLKGEIAGANVLTF.

The J gene is TRBJ2-1, the V gene TRBV4-1; weak D call: TRBD1 (6 bases). This CDR3 is 14 amino acids long. Germline V gene data show CDR1 as MGHRA and CDR2 as YSYEKL. V shed 3 bases and J shed 8 bases, with 14 bases lying between them. The CDR3 DNA reads TGCGCCAGCAGCCATAATTTCAGGGGCTATGAGCAGTTCTTC. Its translation is CASSHNFRGYEQFF.

This sequence joins TRBV11-3 and TRBJ1-6; 7 positions agree with TRBD1. CDR3 length equals 14 residues. Germline CDR1 is SGHNT and CDR2 is YENEEA. Germline trimming cut 1 base from V and 7 bases from J; bases unmatched to any gene: 1. The CDR3: CASSLGTGNSPLHF. Here the CDR3 DNA reads TGTGCCAGCAGCTTAGGGACAGGCAATTCACCCCTCCACTTT.

This rearrangement joins TRBV6-5 to TRBJ2-1, with TRBD1 matching 8 bases. Germline loops: CDR1 MNHEY, CDR2 SVGAGI. Trimming took 0 bases from V and 6 from J; bases not matched to a gene: 7. The CDR3 has 16 residues. CDR3 sequence reads: CASSYSGTGSGNEQFF. CDR3 nucleotide sequence: TGTGCCAGCAGTTACTCCGGGACAGGTAGTGGCAATGAGCAGTTCTTC.

The genes are TRBV9 and TRBJ1-4, with D possibly matching TRBD1 (5 bases). Per the germline V gene, CDR1 is SGDLS and CDR2 is YYNGEE. The V end was cut by 2 bases, the J end by 4 bases, with 15 bases between. The CDR3 contains 16 residues. In DNA, the CDR3 is TGTGCCAGCAGCGTGGGGCCCCGGGGGAGTAATGAAAAACTGTTTTTT. Its translation is CASSVGPRGSNEKLFF. Together with reference TRBV9 and TRBJ1-4, the CDR3 gives the full variable domain: DSGVTQTPKHLITATGQRVTLRCSPRSGDLSVYWYQQSLDQGLQFLIQYYNGEERAKGNILERFSAQQFPDLHSELNLSSLELGDSALYFCASSVGPRGSNEKLFFGSGTQLSVL.

The chain couples TRBV18 to TRBJ1-3; no firm D call. Trimming pared 2 bases from V and 3 bases from J, leaving 14 bases between. This CDR3 region has 16 residues. CDR1 and CDR2 from the germline V gene are KGHSH and LQKENI. This CDR3 reads CASSPKGPDGGNTIYF. The DNA for the CDR3 is TGTGCCAGCTCACCAAAAGGACCCGACGGTGGAAACACCATATATTTT.

This clone was recorded at least ten times. This chain uses TRBV30 with TRBJ1-1; D not resolved. Germline lookup yields CDR1 GTSNPN and CDR2 SVGIG (reference sequence). Trimming shortened V by 0 bases and J by 5 bases, and 7 bases separated the two germline ends. This CDR3 spans 12 amino acids. This chain's CDR3 is CAWSVRFTEAFF. The DNA for the CDR3 is TGTGCCTGGAGTGTACGGTTTACTGAAGCTTTCTTT.

The V call is TRBV14, the J call TRBJ2-1; 7 positions agree with TRBD1. The germline CDR1 and CDR2 sequences are SGHDN and FVKESK. The CDR3 spans 15 residues. Unmatched junction bases numbered 11, after V lost 4 bases and J lost 8 bases. The CDR3 is CASSLQGVRGYEQFF. The CDR3 DNA reads TGTGCCAGCAGCCTCCAGGGCGTCAGGGGGTATGAGCAGTTCTTC.

The DNA of the CDR3 is TGTGCCAGCAGCCCCGGGACAAACAATGAGCAGTTCTTC. It translates to CASSPGTNNEQFF. This chain connects TRBV7-3 to TRBJ2-1; tentatively, D is TRBD1 (6 bases). Germline lookup yields CDR1 SGHTA and CDR2 FQGTGA. The CDR3 consists of 13 residues. The V and J ends lost 5 bases and 5 bases respectively, with 10 bases between them.

This clone was counted once. V usage is TRBV10-2 and J usage is TRBJ2-3; possibly TRBD1 for D (6 bases). The V end lost 6 bases, the J end lost 3 bases, and 19 bases lay between the germline ends. The CDR3 consists of 16 residues. Germline V CDR1 and CDR2: WSHSY, SAAADI. The CDR3 DNA reads as TGCGCCAGCAGCCCCGGGGTGGGCAGGGGAACAGATACGCAGTATTTT. Protein sequence: CASSPGVGRGTDTQYF.

This clone was seen a handful of times. The chain recombines TRBV28 with TRBJ1-1; 8 bases are a match to TRBD1. Trimming took 4 bases from V and 3 from J; bases not matched to a gene: 7. Germline-derived CDR1 and CDR2 are MDHEN and SYDVKM. The CDR3 contains 15 residues. Here the CDR3 DNA reads TGTGCCAGCAGTTCCCGGACAGGGTTGGACACTGAAGCTTTCTTT. It codes for CASSSRTGLDTEAFF.